This entry is about one T cell receptor (beta chain). Its antigen remains undetermined. No base-level quality is on record; no much larger clone is a single base apart. The data were obtained in a study of blood T cells in healthy people across ages (dated by TCRdb to the mid-2010s). Context from the whole study: In model experiments, template switching captured roughly one uniquely barcoded TCR beta cDNA molecule for every two T cells. To track age-related changes in TCR beta repertoire diversity, the study relied on deep sequencing normalized with unique cDNA molecular identifiers. Donors were grouped into four age groups: young (average approximately 16 years), middle-aged (around 39), aged (around 56) and long-lived (approximately 75). For two donors (one aged 18 to 29 and one aged 80 or older), the study analyzed two additional independent replicas of 1 million unique cDNA reads from the same blood draw. The full study reports these points: Because profiling used bulk unsorted PBMCs, naive and antigen-experienced compartments could not be compared conclusively. As age increased, observed TCR beta diversity per million T cells dropped in a roughly linear way, and a significant reduction was already evident by age about 36. Because donor CMV infection status was unknown, age-related changes in expanded clonotypes were potentially confounded. Compared with the aged group, the long-lived group had more naive CD4+ T cells, fewer expanded clones and increased TCR diversity, a pattern suggesting age selection. Estimates of total diversity from one million sequenced T cells were regarded as lower bounds and underestimates. There was a strong correlation between observed TCR beta diversity and the percentage of naive T cells measured by flow cytometry.

Library method: 5' RACE. These reads were obtained on an Illumina HiSeq 2500. A second PCR of roughly 7 to 11 cycles was performed with a sample-barcoded 5' primer and a J-beta primer mix. A template-switch 5' adaptor carrying 12 random nucleotides introduced a unique molecular identifier onto each TCR beta cDNA molecule. At least 2.5 million CDR3-containing paired-end reads were obtained from each sample. All of the RNA was converted into first-strand cDNA using the Mint cDNA synthesis kit, with a TRBC-specific oligonucleotide serving as the primer. After uracil-DNA glycosylase treatment, a first 18-cycle PCR used universal primers M1SS and BC2_uni_R on all cDNA. On the study's bioinformatics: Normalization of each sample was performed by random selection of 1 million high-quality reads, each carrying a distinct molecular identifier. Reads sharing molecular identifiers were discarded rather than binned into consensus sequences. MiTCR, run with a Q25 quality threshold and the strictest error-elimination algorithm, handled CDR3 identification, clonotype clustering and error correction. A nonparametric unseen species model using Euler transformation provided a lower-bound estimate of total TCR beta diversity. TCRdb passed the public sequencing reads through fastp at Q25 and MiXCR, retaining productive beta sequences. Under each unique CDR3 protein, matching rows form one entry showing the most common genes and DNA. These V and J calls derive from TCRdb rather than the authors' analysis. For this sample there are approximately 760,000 distinct CDR3 sequences; 20% to 25% appear just once. 9% to 9.5% of the sample comes from the top ten.

The roughly 38 donors, aged about 6 to 95 years, were systemically healthy Caucasian individuals from Russia. Each donor gave ten milliliters of peripheral blood, drawn into EDTA-treated Vacutainer tubes. PBMCs were isolated by Ficoll-Paque density-gradient centrifugation, with at least 6 million obtained per sample. Total RNA, at least 5 micrograms per sample, was extracted from PBMCs with Trizol reagent. Naive CD45RAhigh/CD27high T cell percentages were measured by flow cytometry on a PBMC aliquot from every donor. The cysteine opens and the phenylalanine closes a CDR3 of 13 amino acids. Solely the CDR3 DNA is kept, with 39 bases framed from the first base. Cut back by 4 bases and 2 bases, the V and J ends lie 9 bases apart. From a lookup of the germline V gene, CDR1 and CDR2 are SQVTM and ANQGSEA. These sequences were also reported in another study, on T cells of mothers and their children. As the second study states: Nine systemically healthy Caucasian individuals served as donors, namely three mothers together with their six children. cDNA synthesis consumed the entire amount of extracted RNA, loaded at 1.5 ug RNA in each 15 ul reaction. Sample barcodes and 2-4 random nucleotides were added via the M1S primer in the second PCR. Over 8 million TCR beta CDR3 reads came from each mother, compared with roughly 2.8 million reads from each child. TCR recombination output is similarly shaped by thymic selection in related and unrelated pairs, with a minor effect exerted by inherited differences. Normalized repertoire overlap was always slightly but never significantly higher in related than unrelated mother-child pairs. No persistent microchimeric T cell clones were detected, at a sensitivity of roughly 100 clones per million clonotypes. The study used deep NGS to compare TCR beta repertoires of mothers and children, seeking features distinguishing related mother-child pairs from unrelated individuals. The mean age was around 42 +/- 4 years for the mothers and 11 +/- 4 years for the children. After adapter ligation was performed with NEBNext reagents, the libraries were sequenced on an Illumina HiSeq 2000 with 100+100 nt paired-end reads. To prevent cross-contamination, the mother and child libraries were prepared one month apart and sequenced in separate runs. For each donor, somewhere between about 450,000 and 2,200,000 distinct TCR beta clonotypes were identified. Naive TCR beta clonotypes were estimated from low-frequency clonotypes matched to each donor's FACS-determined naive share, without sorting.

The rearrangement combines TRBV29-1 with TRBJ1-3; there is no confident call for the D gene. The receptor's source is a boy aged 10-17 years in good health. Specimen: blood. The CDR3 amino acid sequence is: CSVGEGTGNTIYF. At the DNA level, the sequence is TGCAGCGTTGGGGAAGGGACTGGAAACACCATATATTTT. This CDR3, with the reference TRBV29-1 and TRBJ1-3 proteins standing in past its ends, gives the full variable domain SAVISQKPSRDICQRGTSLTIQCQVDSQVTMMFWYRQQPGQSLTLIATANQGSEATYESGFVIDKFPISRPNLTFSTLTVSNMSPEDSSIYLCSVGEGTGNTIYFGEGSWLTVV.